The text below deals with one T cell receptor (beta chain). Its antigen remains unknown. This CDR3 region has 18 residues. The V gene lost 1 base and the J gene lost 3 bases, with 18 bases spanning the gap. CDR1 is LGHDT, CDR2 YNNKEL, per germline (reference sequence). The data belong to a study of vaccination effects on CD4 cells after COVID-19. Study-level background: Sampling occurred a median 72 days post second dose, range 14 to 241. Cultures of 2 million or so PBMC per well contained about 11 IU/ml IL-2 plus 10 ug/ml peptides. The study, taken as a whole, reports: Clones arising from infection and from vaccination showed marked clonal contraction late after vaccination.

When about ten days of culture had elapsed, CD4+ T cells were isolated. Either the BNT162b2 or mRNA-1273 vaccine was given to participants in two doses. A half-medium replacement with IL-2 medium was carried out on days 3 and 7. The assay was immunoSEQ multiplex PCR, and TCRdb's table has in-frame clones only and misses some. The sample has about 40,000 clones; around 71% are singletons. Sequencing was performed on CD4+ T cells from PBMCs cultured without peptide, taken after COVID-19 vaccination. The sequence derives from a human donor who received a COVID-19 vaccine. The rearrangement uses TRBV3-1 (or the pseudogene TRBV3-2) and TRBJ2-2, with D tentatively TRBD1 (6 bases). In DNA form, the CDR3 reads TGTGCCAGCAGCCAAGTTGGGGGCAGGAGTTGGTACACCGGGGAGCTGTTTTTT. The encoded protein is CASSQVGGRSWYTGELFF.